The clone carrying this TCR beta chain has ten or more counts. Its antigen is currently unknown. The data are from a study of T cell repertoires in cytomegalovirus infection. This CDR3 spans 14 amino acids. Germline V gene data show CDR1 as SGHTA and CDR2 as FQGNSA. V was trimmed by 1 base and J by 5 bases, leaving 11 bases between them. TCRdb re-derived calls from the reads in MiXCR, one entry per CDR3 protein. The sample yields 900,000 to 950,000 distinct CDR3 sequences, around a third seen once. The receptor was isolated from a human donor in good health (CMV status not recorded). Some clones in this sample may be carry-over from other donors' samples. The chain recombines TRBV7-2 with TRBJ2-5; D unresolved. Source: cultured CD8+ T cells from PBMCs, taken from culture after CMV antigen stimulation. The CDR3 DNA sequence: TGTGCCAGCAGCTTAGGTGCTTGGTCGGAGACCCAGTACTTC. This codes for CASSLGAWSETQYF.